What follows is one T cell receptor (beta chain) and its context. The antigen remains unidentified. This sample was taken from a study of CD4 T cells in relation to SARS-CoV-2 and coronaviruses. As for the study in general: The restricting HLA molecule for shared crossreactive spike epitopes was mapped.

Sequencing used immunoSEQ multiplex PCR; TCRdb keeps in-frame clones, though not all of them. The sample holds 20,000 to 25,000 clones; approximately 68% are singletons and the top ten take under 20%. The unexposed donors gave CD4+ T cells in about 2011-2018, prior to COVID-19. Isolation of CD4+ T cells took place after about eleven days in culture. As cell numbers allowed, unexposed-donor CD4+ T cells faced SARS-CoV-2 S/N and four cold-coronavirus spikes. Each well had 2 million to 2.5 million PBMCs in 5% human AB serum with IL-2. Germline CDR1 SGHRS, CDR2 YFSETQ. V shed 6 bases, J shed 6 bases, and the junction held 9 bases outside the gene matches. The length of the CDR3 is 15 residues.

The receptor was derived from a human donor in good health. Material for sequencing was CD4+ T cells from PBMCs, cultured in vitro. The chain is built from TRBV5-1 and TRBJ2-1; 10 nucleotides align to TRBD2. The CDR3 here is CASTLRLAGLNEQFF. Written as DNA, the CDR3 is TGCGCCAGCACCCTCCGACTAGCGGGCCTCAATGAGCAGTTCTTC. Variable domain in full (rest from reference TRBV5-1 and TRBJ2-1): KAGVTQTPRYLIKTRGQQVTLSCSPISGHRSVSWYQQTPGQGLQFLFEYFSETQRNKGNFPGRFSGRQFSNSRSEMNVSTLELGDSALYLCASTLRLAGLNEQFFGPGTRLTVL.